The clone carrying this T cell receptor beta chain was counted ten times or more. Its antigen is unidentified. Unmatched junction bases numbered 10, after V lost 2 bases and J lost 6 bases. This CDR3 spans 16 amino acids. Germline CDR1 reads DFQATT; CDR2 reads SNEGSKA (reference sequence). These data belong to a study of neurological immune-mediated disorders. Regarding the study as a whole: None of the CDR3 amino acid sequences found in expanded clones was shared across subjects. This suggests that the TCR-beta repertoires were private in all groups.

The unsorted libraries were generated from a total of 2 million PBMCs, which had been stored in RNAlater at -80 C. The authors produced cDNA by 5'RACE using 10-nucleotide random UMIs. TCRdb used MiXCR to reprocess the 5' RACE reads, holding one entry per CDR3 protein. Found here are about 60,000 distinct CDR3 sequences, approximately 3.1% of them singletons; the top ten hold 7.1%. This receptor was identified in a woman aged 55-75 years with multiple sclerosis. The material sequenced was PBMCs. The rearrangement links TRBV20-1 to TRBJ2-1, with 10 bases lining up with TRBD1. The CDR3 nucleotides read TGCAGTGCTAGAAAGTTACGGGACAGGGGTGCCAATGAGCAGTTCTTC. Translated, it gives CSARKLRDRGANEQFF.